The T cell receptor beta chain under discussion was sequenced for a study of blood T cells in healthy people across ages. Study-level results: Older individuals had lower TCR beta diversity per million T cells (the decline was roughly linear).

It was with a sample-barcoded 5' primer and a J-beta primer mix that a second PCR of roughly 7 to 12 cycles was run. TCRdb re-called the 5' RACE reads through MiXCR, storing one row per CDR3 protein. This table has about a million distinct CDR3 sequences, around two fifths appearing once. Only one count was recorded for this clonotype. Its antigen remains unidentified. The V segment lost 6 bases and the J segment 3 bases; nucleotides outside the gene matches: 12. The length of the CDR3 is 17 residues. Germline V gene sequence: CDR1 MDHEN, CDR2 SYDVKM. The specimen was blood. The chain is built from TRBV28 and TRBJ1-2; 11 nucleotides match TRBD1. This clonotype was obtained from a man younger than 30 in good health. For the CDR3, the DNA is TGTGCCAGCAGCCAATTGGGGACAGGGGGTTCAGACTATGGCTACACCTTC. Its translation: CASSQLGTGGSDYGYTF.